Each of the 29 T cell receptor beta chains below was sequenced from the same sample in a study of cytomegalovirus exposure and HLA in healthy donors. The primer mix had 60 Vbeta and 13 Jbeta primers. Generated by immunoSEQ multiplex PCR, the TCRdb table keeps only in-frame clones and is missing some. The table shows over 110,000 clones, with roughly 78% occurring only once. Source material: PBMCs. All receptors derive from a female donor in good health and CMV-seronegative.

This clone has just one count. The chain combines TRBV7-7 with TRBJ2-5, with a tentative D call TRBD1 (6 bases). Trimming took 8 bases from V and 4 from J, leaving 17 bases between them. Germline V CDR1 and CDR2: SSHAT, FNYEAQ (reference sequence). This CDR3 has 14 residues. CDR3 nucleotides: TGTGCCAGCTCACAGGGCCGGGGAAGAGAGACCCAGTACTTC. Translated, it gives CASSQGRGRETQYF.

The CDR3 sequence is CASSRTSGRAGDTQYF. The CDR3 DNA sequence: TGTGCCAGCAGCAGGACTAGCGGGAGGGCCGGAGATACGCAGTATTTT. This chain connects TRBV21-1 to TRBJ2-3; TRBD2, as called in the table, went unchecked against the DNA. TRBV21-1 is given as a pseudogene. This CDR3 comprises 16 residues.

The chain joins TRBV5-4 to TRBJ2-5, with TRBD2 matching over 7 bases. Per the germline V gene, CDR1 is SGHNT and CDR2 is YYREEE (reference sequence). The ends lost 4 bases at V and 4 bases at J; junction bases unmatched: 4. CDR3 length: 13 residues. In DNA form, the CDR3 reads TGTGCCAGCAGCCCCACGGGGGGAGAGACCCAGTACTTC. Its translation is CASSPTGGETQYF.

This chain connects TRBV5-1 to TRBJ2-7, with a possible D match to TRBD2 (6 bases). Trimming left V 0 bases short and J 4 bases short, with 14 bases between. Germline V lookup: CDR1 SGHRS, CDR2 YFSETQ. The CDR3 is 15 residues long. The CDR3 DNA reads TGCGCCAGCAGCTTGGGCGGGACTGGGGCATACGAGCAGTACTTC. Residues: CASSLGGTGAYEQYF.

This chain connects TRBV28 to TRBJ2-1, with 14 bases lining up with TRBD2. Germline trimming cut 4 bases from V and 9 bases from J; bases unmatched to any gene: 11. CDR3 length equals 17 residues. CDR1 is MDHEN, CDR2 SYDVKM, per germline. In DNA form, the CDR3 reads TGTGCCAGCAGTTCTGCCTTCCGACTAGCGGGAGGGAGTGAGCAGTTCTTC. It codes for CASSSAFRLAGGSEQFF.

The CDR3 reads CASSAGGRGTDTQYF. The CDR3 nucleotides read TGTGCCAGCAGCGCCGGGGGGCGGGGCACAGATACGCAGTATTTT. This chain uses TRBV9 with TRBJ2-3; D may be TRBD2 (7 bases). This CDR3 has 15 amino acids. The V gene lost 3 bases and the J gene lost 1 base, with 12 bases spanning the gap. Germline-derived CDR1 and CDR2 are SGDLS and YYNGEE.

V is TRBV27 and J is TRBJ1-4; D gene unclear. CDR3 length equals 14 residues. V lost 4 bases and J lost 4, with 10 bases in between. Germline CDR1 and CDR2: MNHEY and SMNVEV (reference sequence). CDR3 loop: CASSSGLFNEKLFF. The CDR3 DNA follows: TGTGCCAGCAGTTCCGGACTTTTTAATGAAAAACTGTTTTTT. Full variable domain (rest looked up from reference TRBV27 and TRBJ1-4): EAQVTQNPRYLITVTGKKLTVTCSQNMNHEYMSWYRQDPGLGLRQIYYSMNVEVTDKGDVPEGYKVSRKEKRNFPLILESPSPNQTSLYFCASSSGLFNEKLFFGSGTQLSVL.

The V and J genes are TRBV5-1 and TRBJ1-3; no clear D. The germline V and J ends were trimmed by 5 bases and 0 bases, with 9 bases remaining between them. The CDR3 totals 14 residues. CDR1 is SGHRS, CDR2 YFSETQ, per germline. CDR3 sequence (DNA): TGCGCCAGCAGGGAGGGCAGCTCTGGAAACACCATATATTTT. This gives the protein CASREGSSGNTIYF.

This chain links TRBV6-6 with TRBJ1-1; a possible D gene is TRBD1 (6 bases). The CDR3 is 14 amino acids. Trimming pared 6 bases from V and 6 bases from J, leaving 17 bases between. CDR1 and CDR2 from the germline V gene are MNHNY and SVGAGI (reference sequence). The CDR3 region has the DNA TGTGCCAGCAGCATACAGGGTATCATGGCTGAAGCTTTCTTT. It is translated as CASSIQGIMAEAFF.

V gene TRBV15 combines with J gene TRBJ1-6; weak D call: TRBD1 (5 bases). CDR3 length equals 15 residues. CDR1 is LNHNV, CDR2 YYDKDF, per germline (reference sequence). The V and J ends lost 0 bases and 8 bases respectively, with 11 bases between them. CDR3 sequence: CATSREAVRDSPLHF. The CDR3 DNA reads TGTGCCACCAGCAGAGAGGCAGTCAGGGATTCACCCCTCCACTTT.

The V and J genes are TRBV5-1 and TRBJ2-1, with D unresolved. Deletions cut 0 bases from V and 3 bases from J, with 10 bases between. Germline CDR1 reads SGHRS; CDR2 reads YFSETQ. The CDR3 spans 15 residues. This CDR3 reads CASSLAQAGYNEQFF. CDR3 DNA sequence: TGCGCCAGCAGCTTGGCCCAGGCAGGCTACAATGAGCAGTTCTTC.

As regards this clone: Other DNA variants within this sample encode the same CDR3. The chain recombines TRBV18 with TRBJ1-2; the match to TRBD1 covers 7 bases. Germline CDR1 KGHSH, CDR2 LQKENI. CDR3 length: 14 residues. Trimming at V came to 2 bases and at J to 4 bases, leaving 4 bases not matched to a gene. The CDR3 loop reads CASSPIQGGYGYTF. The DNA of the CDR3 is TGTGCCAGCTCACCAATCCAGGGGGGCTATGGCTACACCTTC. Complete variable domain (other parts from reference TRBV18 and TRBJ1-2): NAGVMQNPRHLVRRRGQEARLRCSPMKGHSHVYWYRQLPEEGLKFMVYLQKENIIDESGMPKERFSAEFPKEGPSILRIQQVVRGDSAAYFCASSPIQGGYGYTFGSGTRLTVV.

The chain carries TRBV5-5 and TRBJ2-5; TRBD2 agrees at 8 bases. The length of the CDR3 is 14 residues. Germline-derived CDR1 and CDR2 are SGHKS and YYEKEE (reference sequence). The J segment lost 4 bases and the V segment lost 1 base, leaving 3 bases of the junction unmatched. The CDR3 region is CASSLSLAGETQYF. DNA for the CDR3: TGTGCCAGCAGCTTGTCTCTAGCGGGAGAGACCCAGTACTTC. Variable domain in full (rest from reference TRBV5-5 and TRBJ2-5): DAGVTQSPTHLIKTRGQQVTLRCSPISGHKSVSWYQQVLGQGPQFIFQYYEKEERGRGNFPDRFSARQFPNYSSELNVNALLLGDSALYLCASSLSLAGETQYFGPGTRLLVL.

The rearrangement uses TRBV5-1 and TRBJ2-3; D might be TRBD2 (6 bases). CDR1 and CDR2 (germline): SGHRS, YFSETQ. The CDR3 has 15 residues. V was shortened by 0 bases and J by 2 bases, with 10 bases between the two germline ends. The CDR3, as DNA: TGCGCCAGCAGCTTGGTTGGCGGGGACACAGATACGCAGTATTTT. Protein: CASSLVGGDTDTQYF.

This clone is a singleton in its sample. This rearrangement joins TRBV4-2 to TRBJ2-5; perhaps TRBD2 as D (6 bases). V was shortened by 1 base and J by 5 bases, with 11 bases between the two germline ends. The CDR3 length is 14 residues. From germline, CDR1 is LGHNA and CDR2 YNFKEQ. The CDR3 DNA follows: TGTGCCAGCAGCCAAGGGTCTAGCGACGAGACCCAGTACTTC. This codes for CASSQGSSDETQYF.

V gene TRBV7-9 combines with J gene TRBJ2-2, with 9 bases aligning to TRBD1. Germline V lookup: CDR1 SEHNR, CDR2 FQNEAQ (reference sequence). Losses at the gene ends were 5 bases for V and 4 bases for J; bases not matched to a gene: 8. This CDR3 has 16 residues. This CDR3 is CASSGQGFSGTGELFF. CDR3 nucleotide sequence: TGTGCCAGCAGCGGACAGGGGTTCTCCGGCACCGGGGAGCTGTTTTTT.

This sequence joins TRBV7-2 and TRBJ1-1; D not resolved. Looked up from germline, CDR1 is SGHTA and CDR2 is FQGNSA. With 1 base removed from V and 4 bases from J, the gap between germline ends came to 13 bases. This CDR3 contains 15 residues. CDR3 residues: CASSLGAPYVTEAFF. In nucleotides, the CDR3 is TGTGCCAGCAGCTTAGGGGCACCTTATGTCACTGAAGCTTTCTTT. Combining the CDR3 with reference TRBV7-2 and TRBJ1-1 gives the whole variable domain GAGVSQSPSNKVTEKGKDVELRCDPISGHTALYWYRQSLGQGLEFLIYFQGNSAPDKSGLPSDRFSAERTGGSVSTLTIQRTQQEDSAVYLCASSLGAPYVTEAFFGQGTRLTVV.

This chain uses TRBV4-2 with TRBJ2-1, with TRBD2 matching over 13 bases. V was pared by 4 bases and J by 6 bases, with 9 bases of the junction left unmatched. The CDR3 is made up of 17 amino acids. Germline CDR1 is LGHNA and CDR2 is YNFKEQ. CDR3 in DNA: TGTGCCAGCAGCCTAAGACTAGCGGGAGGTCCCGGCAATGAGCAGTTCTTC. It specifies CASSLRLAGGPGNEQFF.

The V gene is TRBV7-9, the J gene TRBJ2-5; TRBD2 aligns across 9 bases. The J call is uncertain, as TRBJ2-7 better fits the DNA end. The CDR3 runs to 14 residues. The V gene's germline CDR1 is SEHNR and CDR2 FQNEAQ (reference sequence). The CDR3 protein is CASSSSGMVYEQYF. The CDR3 nucleotides are TGTGCCAGCAGCTCTAGCGGGATGGTCTACGAGCAGTACTTC.

This clone is a singleton in its sample. The V gene is TRBV2, the J gene TRBJ1-2, with a tentative D call TRBD1 (6 bases). CDR1 is SNHLY and CDR2 is FYNNEI in the germline V gene. Trimming cost V 6 bases and J 4 bases, with 15 bases left between them. The CDR3 is 14 amino acids. The CDR3 here is CASSGGGGFYGYTF. Written as DNA, the CDR3 is TGTGCCAGCAGCGGAGGGGGGGGGTTCTATGGCTACACCTTC. Supplemented by reference TRBV2 and TRBJ1-2, the full variable domain reads EPEVTQTPSHQVTQMGQEVILRCVPISNHLYFYWYRQILGQKVEFLVSFYNNEISEKSEIFDDQFSVERPDGSNFTLKIRSTKLEDSAMYFCASSGGGGFYGYTFGSGTRLTVV.

The V call is TRBV28, the J call TRBJ2-1, with 15 bases aligning to TRBD2. Germline CDR1 reads MDHEN; CDR2 reads SYDVKM. V was pared by 10 bases and J by 0 bases, with 10 bases of the junction left unmatched. There are 18 residues in the CDR3. DNA for the CDR3: TGTGCCATAACGGGACTAGCGGGAGGAGGGGGCTCCTACAATGAGCAGTTCTTC. Translating gives CAITGLAGGGGSYNEQFF.

The count of this clone is one. This sequence joins TRBV7-8 and TRBJ2-5; possibly TRBD1 for D (6 bases). Per germline, CDR1 SGHVS and CDR2 FQNEAQ. The CDR3 loop spans 15 amino acids. V was shortened by 0 bases and J by 7 bases, with 15 bases between the two germline ends. CDR3 residues: CASSLAQVQGRTQYF. CDR3 nucleotide sequence: TGTGCCAGCAGCTTAGCGCAGGTACAGGGAAGGACCCAGTACTTC.

The V call is TRBV5-6, the J call TRBJ1-5, with unresolved D. The germline CDR1 and CDR2 sequences are SGHDT and YYEEEE. This CDR3 comprises 13 residues. V lost 0 bases and J lost 5, with 6 bases in between. As DNA, the CDR3 is TGTGCCAGCAGCTTGGCCGGGGATCAGCCCCAGCATTTT. This gives the protein CASSLAGDQPQHF.

The rearrangement uses TRBV19 and TRBJ1-1; TRBD1 matches 7 bases. Germline V CDR1 and CDR2: LNHDA, SQIVND (reference sequence). The length of the CDR3 is 13 residues. J gave up 3 bases and V 7 bases, and 5 bases lay outside the gene matches. The CDR3 loop is CASTLDRDTEAFF. CDR3 sequence (DNA): TGTGCCAGTACCCTCGACAGGGACACTGAAGCTTTCTTT.

This clone was seen once. J is TRBJ2-7 and V is TRBV6-5; the D gene is possibly TRBD1 (5 bases). Per germline, CDR1 MNHEY and CDR2 SVGAGI. The CDR3 has 14 amino acids. V was clipped by 5 bases and J by 6 bases, with 17 bases between them. CDR3 loop: CASSQGVLISEQYF. The CDR3 coding sequence is TGTGCCAGCAGTCAAGGGGTCCTTATATCCGAGCAGTACTTC.

The V call is TRBV5-1, the J call TRBJ2-7, with 7 positions matching TRBD2. The V gene end was trimmed by 2 bases and the J gene end by 2 bases; junction bases not matched to a gene: 7. The CDR3 extends over 15 amino acids. CDR1 is SGHRS, CDR2 YFSETQ, per germline. The CDR3 region is CASSLAGRAAYEQYF. The CDR3 DNA reads as TGCGCCAGCAGCTTAGCGGGGAGGGCCGCCTACGAGCAGTACTTC.

This chain connects TRBV27 to TRBJ2-7; TRBD1 matches 9 bases. CDR3 size: 15 residues. The germline CDR1 and CDR2 sequences are MNHEY and SMNVEV (reference sequence). The trim removed 4 bases at V and 4 bases at J, leaving 8 bases unmatched. The CDR3 here is CASSSPGQGYYEQYF. In DNA form, the CDR3 reads TGTGCCAGCAGTTCACCGGGACAGGGCTATTACGAGCAGTACTTC.

J is TRBJ2-1 and V is TRBV18, with D maybe TRBD2 (6 bases). V lost 4 bases, J lost 1 base, and 17 bases lay in between. Germline CDR1 is KGHSH and CDR2 is LQKENI. The CDR3 totals 17 residues. CDR3 coding DNA: TGTGCCAGCTCACTAATACCAACGGGAGTATCCTACAATGAGCAGTTCTTC. Protein: CASSLIPTGVSYNEQFF. Drawing the rest from reference TRBV18 and TRBJ2-1, the complete variable domain is NAGVMQNPRHLVRRRGQEARLRCSPMKGHSHVYWYRQLPEEGLKFMVYLQKENIIDESGMPKERFSAEFPKEGPSILRIQQVVRGDSAAYFCASSLIPTGVSYNEQFFGPGTRLTVL.

This clone has more than one count but fewer than ten. CDR3 region: CASSSTGRVDGYTF. DNA of the CDR3: TGTGCCAGCAGCTCGACAGGGCGGGTCGATGGCTACACCTTC. J is TRBJ1-2 and V is TRBV7-2; the match to TRBD1 covers 7 bases. The CDR3 covers 14 residues. Germline lookup yields CDR1 SGHTA and CDR2 FQGNSA. The V segment lost 4 bases and the J segment 6 bases; nucleotides outside the gene matches: 8.